These 8 T cell receptor beta chains were all obtained from the same sample, sequenced in a study of blood T cell repertoires in COVID-19 (dated by TCRdb to between 2020 and 2021). Receptors were amplified or captured by the immunoSEQ multiplex PCR assay. The clones in this table, taken by TCRdb from immuneACCESS, are in-frame only. Not every clone is retained; where verified, under half of the shortfall comes from an unresolved V gene, and the cause of the rest is unknown. Across this sample there are roughly 250,000 clones, with under 90% seen only once. The ten top clones hold around 9.2% of the sample. The sample taken for sequencing was peripheral blood. The source of these receptors is a human donor in a cohort sampled during active COVID-19.

The rearrangement uses TRBV28 and TRBJ2-2; D gene unclear. From germline, CDR1 is MDHEN and CDR2 SYDVKM. CDR3 length equals 11 residues. Trimming removed 10 bases from V and 3 bases from J, with 6 bases in between. CDR3 sequence (DNA): TGTGCCACCGGGTACACCGGGGAGCTGTTTTTT. Encoded protein: CATGYTGELFF. The full variable domain, its missing parts supplied by reference TRBV28 and TRBJ2-2, is DVKVTQSSRYLVKRTGEKVFLECVQDMDHENMFWYRQDPGLGLRLIYFSYDVKMKEKGDIPEGYSVSREKKERFSLILESASTNQTSMYLCATGYTGELFFGEGSRLTVL.

This chain links TRBV18 with TRBJ2-7; 10 bases match TRBD1. The trim removed 2 bases at V and 2 bases at J, leaving 6 bases unmatched. The CDR3 spans 16 residues. Germline lookup yields CDR1 KGHSH and CDR2 LQKENI. This CDR3 reads CASSPTGQGIAYEQYF. CDR3 nucleotide sequence: TGTGCCAGCTCACCAACGGGACAGGGGATCGCCTACGAGCAGTACTTC.

This chain uses TRBV10-3 with TRBJ1-1, with D maybe TRBD1 (6 bases). Germline lookup yields CDR1 ENHRY and CDR2 SYGVKD. CDR3 size: 15 residues. Trimming took 4 bases from V and 2 from J, leaving 14 bases between them. CDR3 amino acids: CAISGGHQTNTEAFF. CDR3 nucleotides: TGTGCCATCAGTGGGGGACATCAAACTAACACTGAAGCTTTCTTT.

As to this clone: Distinct nucleotide sequences in the sample also encode this CDR3. The V and J genes are TRBV6-5 and TRBJ2-7; 10 bases line up with TRBD1. This CDR3 comprises 14 residues. V lost 6 bases to trimming and J lost 0 bases; unmatched junction nucleotides: 2. From germline, CDR1 is MNHEY and CDR2 SVGAGI. CDR3 nucleotides: TGTGCCAGCAGGCGGGACAGGGGCTCCTACGAGCAGTACTTC. Protein: CASRRDRGSYEQYF.

V gene TRBV7-2 combines with J gene TRBJ1-1; no clear D. The germline V and J ends were trimmed by 0 bases and 5 bases, with 10 bases remaining between them. CDR3 length: 14 residues. In germline, CDR1 is SGHTA, CDR2 FQGNSA. The DNA for the CDR3 is TGTGCCAGCAGCTTAGCGTACGAGTGGACTGAAGCTTTCTTT. It translates to CASSLAYEWTEAFF.

V usage is TRBV5-1 and J usage is TRBJ2-2, with unresolved D. CDR1 and CDR2 from the germline V gene are SGHRS and YFSETQ. The CDR3 spans 14 residues. Trimming stripped 2 bases from V and 0 bases from J, with 5 bases between. DNA of the CDR3: TGCGCCAGCAGCTTTTCCTCGAACACCGGGGAGCTGTTTTTT. As protein: CASSFSSNTGELFF.

The J gene is TRBJ1-2, the V gene TRBV5-6; D is unresolved. Trimming cost V 2 bases and J 4 bases, with 6 bases left between them. The CDR3 extends over 12 amino acids. Germline CDR1 and CDR2: SGHDT and YYEEEE. Here the CDR3 reads CASSFSAYGYTF. The CDR3 coding sequence is TGTGCCAGCAGCTTCAGTGCCTATGGCTACACCTTC.

Points on this clone: A much larger clone sits a single nucleotide away, making a read error possible. CDR3 DNA: TGCGCCAGCAGCTTCGGACAGAATGAAAAACTGTTTTTT. This translates into CASSFGQNEKLFF. This chain uses TRBV5-1 with TRBJ1-4, with a weak D call TRBD1 (6 bases). Germline V gives CDR1 SGHRS, CDR2 YFSETQ. This CDR3 has 13 residues. Trimming removed 2 bases at V and 5 bases at J, with 7 bases between. The whole variable domain, remainder taken from reference TRBV5-1 and TRBJ1-4, is KAGVTQTPRYLIKTRGQQVTLSCSPISGHRSVSWYQQTPGQGLQFLFEYFSETQRNKGNFPGRFSGRQFSNSRSEMNVSTLELGDSALYLCASSFGQNEKLFFGSGTQLSVL.